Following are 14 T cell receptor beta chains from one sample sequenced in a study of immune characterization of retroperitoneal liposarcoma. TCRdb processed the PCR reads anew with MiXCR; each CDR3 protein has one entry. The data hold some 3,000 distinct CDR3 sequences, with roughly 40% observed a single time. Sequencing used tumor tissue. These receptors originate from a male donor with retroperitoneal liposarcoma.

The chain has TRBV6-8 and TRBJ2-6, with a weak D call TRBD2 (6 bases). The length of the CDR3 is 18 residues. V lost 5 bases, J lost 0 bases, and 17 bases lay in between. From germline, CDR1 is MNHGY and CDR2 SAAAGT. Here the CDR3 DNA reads TGTGCCAGCAGTGTTTGGGCGGGGCCCATCTCTGGGGCCAACGTCCTGACTTTC. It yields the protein CASSVWAGPISGANVLTF.

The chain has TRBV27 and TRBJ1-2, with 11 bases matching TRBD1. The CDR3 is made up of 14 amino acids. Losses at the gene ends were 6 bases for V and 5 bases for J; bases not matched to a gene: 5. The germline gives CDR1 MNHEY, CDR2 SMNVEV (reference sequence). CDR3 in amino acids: CASSRTGGEYGYTF. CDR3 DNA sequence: TGTGCCAGCAGCCGGACAGGGGGCGAGTATGGCTACACCTTC.

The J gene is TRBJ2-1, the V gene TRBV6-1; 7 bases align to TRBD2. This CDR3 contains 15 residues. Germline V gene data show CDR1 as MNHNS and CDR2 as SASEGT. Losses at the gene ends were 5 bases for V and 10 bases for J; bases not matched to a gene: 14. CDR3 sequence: CASSPGGGGVHEQFF. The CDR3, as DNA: TGTGCCAGCAGTCCTGGTGGGGGGGGAGTGCACGAGCAGTTCTTC.

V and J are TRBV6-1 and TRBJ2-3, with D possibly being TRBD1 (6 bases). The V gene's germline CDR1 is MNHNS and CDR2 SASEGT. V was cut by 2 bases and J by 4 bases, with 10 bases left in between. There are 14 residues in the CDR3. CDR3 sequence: CASSEMDSSDTQYF. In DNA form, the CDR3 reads TGTGCCAGCAGTGAAATGGACAGCTCAGATACGCAGTATTTT.

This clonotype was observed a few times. CDR3 coding DNA: TGTGCCAGCAGCTACGGTGGACAGCAAGAGACCCAGTACTTC. Amino acid sequence: CASSYGGQQETQYF. The chain couples TRBV6-1 to TRBJ2-5; D may be TRBD1 (6 bases). Trimming removed 6 bases from V and 2 bases from J, with 13 bases in between. The CDR3 contains 14 residues. Looked up from germline, CDR1 is MNHNS and CDR2 is SASEGT.

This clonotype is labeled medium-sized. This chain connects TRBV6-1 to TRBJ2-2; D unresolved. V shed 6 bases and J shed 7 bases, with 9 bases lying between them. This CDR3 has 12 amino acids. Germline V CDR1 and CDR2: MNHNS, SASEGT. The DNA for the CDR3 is TGTGCCAGCAGATCTGACGGCGGGGAGCTGTTTTTT. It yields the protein CASRSDGGELFF.

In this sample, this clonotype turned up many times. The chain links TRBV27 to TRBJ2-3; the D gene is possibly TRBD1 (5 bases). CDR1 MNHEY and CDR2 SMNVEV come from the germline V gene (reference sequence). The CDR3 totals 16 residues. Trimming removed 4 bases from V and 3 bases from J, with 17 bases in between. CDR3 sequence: CASSSQRAGSTDTQYF. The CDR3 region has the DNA TGTGCCAGCAGTTCCCAAAGGGCAGGGTCAACAGATACGCAGTATTTT.

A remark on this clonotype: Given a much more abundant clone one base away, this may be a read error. The CDR3 coding sequence is TGTGCCAGCAGCTTAGTGCGAGAAGTCGAGCAGTTCTTC. It specifies CASSLVREVEQFF. V is TRBV7-2 and J is TRBJ2-1; D is uncertain. Trimming took 1 base from V and 10 from J, leaving 11 bases between them. Germline V gene sequence: CDR1 SGHTA, CDR2 FQGNSA. The CDR3 consists of 13 residues.

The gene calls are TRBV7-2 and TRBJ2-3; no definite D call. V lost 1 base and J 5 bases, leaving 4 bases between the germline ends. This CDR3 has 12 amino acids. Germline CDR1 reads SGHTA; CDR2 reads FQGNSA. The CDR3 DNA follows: TGTGCCAGCAGCTTAGGGGAAGATACGCAGTATTTT. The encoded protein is CASSLGEDTQYF.

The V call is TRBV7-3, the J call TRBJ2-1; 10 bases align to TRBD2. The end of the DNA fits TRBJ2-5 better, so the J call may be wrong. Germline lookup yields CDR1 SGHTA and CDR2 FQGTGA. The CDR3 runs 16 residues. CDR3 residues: CASSSGTSVAQETQYF. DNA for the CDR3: TGTGCCAGCAGCTCAGGGACTAGCGTAGCCCAAGAGACCCAGTACTTC.

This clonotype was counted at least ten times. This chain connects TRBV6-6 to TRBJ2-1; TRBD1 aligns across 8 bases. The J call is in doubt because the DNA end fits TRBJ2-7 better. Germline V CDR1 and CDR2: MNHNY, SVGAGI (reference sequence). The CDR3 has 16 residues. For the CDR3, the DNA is TGTGCCAGCAGTTACTCCACCGGGACAGGAGGAGGCGAGCAGTACTTC. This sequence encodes CASSYSTGTGGGEQYF.

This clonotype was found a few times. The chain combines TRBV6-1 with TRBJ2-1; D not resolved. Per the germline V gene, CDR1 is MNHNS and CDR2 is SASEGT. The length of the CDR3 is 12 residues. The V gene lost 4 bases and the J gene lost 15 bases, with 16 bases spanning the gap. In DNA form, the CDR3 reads TGTGCCAGCAGTGTAAGTGCTAGGCTCCCGTTCTTC. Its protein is CASSVSARLPFF.

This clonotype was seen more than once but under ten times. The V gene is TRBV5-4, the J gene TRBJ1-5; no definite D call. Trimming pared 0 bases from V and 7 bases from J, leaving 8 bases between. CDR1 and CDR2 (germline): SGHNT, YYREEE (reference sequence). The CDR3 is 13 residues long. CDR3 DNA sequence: TGTGCCAGCAGCTTGGACAGTGAGCAGCCCCAGCATTTT. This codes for CASSLDSEQPQHF.

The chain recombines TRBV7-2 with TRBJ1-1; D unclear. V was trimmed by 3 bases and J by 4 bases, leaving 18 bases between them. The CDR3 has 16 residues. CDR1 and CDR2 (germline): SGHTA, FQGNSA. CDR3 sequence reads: CASSFAASSSATEAFF. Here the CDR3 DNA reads TGTGCCAGCAGCTTCGCCGCAAGTTCCTCGGCCACTGAAGCTTTCTTT. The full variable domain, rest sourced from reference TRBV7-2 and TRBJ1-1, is GAGVSQSPSNKVTEKGKDVELRCDPISGHTALYWYRQSLGQGLEFLIYFQGNSAPDKSGLPSDRFSAERTGGSVSTLTIQRTQQEDSAVYLCASSFAASSSATEAFFGQGTRLTVV.